This is a list of T cell receptor beta chains from one sample in a study of T cell responses to AZD1222 COVID-19 vaccine. Produced via immunoSEQ multiplex PCR; TCRdb's table is partial and in-frame only. The data show 80,000 to 90,000 clones, approximately 89% seen once. The sequences come from peripheral blood, collected on day 0 of AZD1222 vaccination. The receptors stem from an adult in good health. Each CDR3 is given with its conserved first and last residue.

cdr3_aa: CASSPRTGSSYNSPLHF
v_call: TRBV19

cdr3_aa: CASSQGLAGGLEYEQYF
v_call: TRBV5-8

cdr3_aa: CASSESSGQQFF
v_call: TRBV6-1

cdr3_aa: CASRRNSGLGGTEAFF
v_call: TRBV19

cdr3_aa: CASSLRGPSYEQYF
v_call: TRBV27

cdr3_aa: CASSLTGGGQPQHF
v_call: TRBV6-6

cdr3_aa: CASSFGVPAGELFF
v_call: TRBV13

cdr3_aa: CASRQAGNTIYF
v_call: TRBV11-2

cdr3_aa: CAWSRGGGNTIYF
v_call: TRBV30

cdr3_aa: CASSSTTSGWSTDTQYF
v_call: TRBV19

cdr3_aa: CASSIGSSPGELFF
v_call: TRBV19

cdr3_aa: CASRRLAEETQYF
v_call: TRBV27

cdr3_aa: CASSDIPGLAVHTDTQYF
v_call: TRBV21-1

cdr3_aa: CASSPAGLAGVFTGELFF
v_call: TRBV27

cdr3_aa: CASKRDRGTGYTF
v_call: TRBV2

cdr3_aa: CASSLEWAGSGGYTF
v_call: TRBV5-1

cdr3_aa: CASSESGRGATNTEAFF
v_call: TRBV25-1

cdr3_aa: CASSPPGQAGFYEQYF
v_call: TRBV5-4

cdr3_aa: CAWSVYSVEGLTF
v_call: TRBV30

cdr3_aa: CASSFTGNTEAFF
v_call: TRBV11-3

cdr3_aa: CASSQEQSNGYTF
v_call: TRBV3-1/TRBV3-2

cdr3_aa: CASSSQGGATEAFF
v_call: TRBV7-2

cdr3_aa: CASTHSTSYEQYF
v_call: TRBV7-9

cdr3_aa: CASSPLAGVNTGELFF
v_call: TRBV7-6

cdr3_aa: CASSRRGSTSYEQYF
v_call: TRBV6-5

cdr3_aa: CASSPGQGETQYF
v_call: TRBV2

cdr3_aa: CASSIVGEGHQPQHF
v_call: TRBV19

cdr3_aa: CASSCKRTARNSPLHF
v_call: TRBV23-1

cdr3_aa: CSVVGGTGRETQYF
v_call: TRBV29-1

cdr3_aa: CASSEAGTWAEQFF
v_call: TRBV2

cdr3_aa: CAWSEGQGTQPQHF
v_call: TRBV30

cdr3_aa: CASSKGRSNTGELFF
v_call: TRBV19

cdr3_aa: CASSKGSDRGYGYTF
v_call: TRBV5-1

cdr3_aa: CASSVRGTNTEAFF
v_call: TRBV2

cdr3_aa: CASSNTGNTEAFF
v_call: TRBV12-3/TRBV12-4

cdr3_aa: CATSAGGRNTQYF
v_call: TRBV24-1

cdr3_aa: CATSRDGGPAGELFF
v_call: TRBV15

cdr3_aa: CASSLHVRRSHQPQHF
v_call: TRBV6-2/TRBV6-3

cdr3_aa: CASSYGDGGPTEAFF
v_call: TRBV6-5

cdr3_aa: CAWSGNKSPLHF
v_call: TRBV30

cdr3_aa: CASSPGLAGKTEQFF
v_call: TRBV5-4

cdr3_aa: CASRGGEGNYGYTF
v_call: TRBV19

cdr3_aa: CASSQQGQGNSPLHF
v_call: TRBV25-1

cdr3_aa: CASSPGTSGTEAFF
v_call: TRBV5-4

cdr3_aa: CASSRRLAGGLNEQYF
v_call: TRBV4-2

cdr3_aa: CASSLGAGETQYF
v_call: TRBV7-2

cdr3_aa: CASSSDRNTGELFF
v_call: TRBV10-2

cdr3_aa: CASAKQGLGTEAFF
v_call: TRBV19

cdr3_aa: CASSQDRGEAFF
v_call: TRBV18

cdr3_aa: CASSQESGANTGELFF
v_call: TRBV4-1

cdr3_aa: CASSSLGQGQHSPLHF
v_call: TRBV2

cdr3_aa: CASSVGLRGSLTDTQYF
v_call: TRBV9

cdr3_aa: CASSLGTRNTGELFF
v_call: TRBV5-4

cdr3_aa: CASSYSRRETQYF
v_call: TRBV6-5

cdr3_aa: CSVEGNTEAFF
v_call: TRBV29-1